Included here is one T cell receptor beta chain sequence, with context. The specificity of this receptor is unknown. Base qualities are missing; no much larger clone stands one base away. The time point label for this specimen denotes: cycle 4 day 1 (C4D1), after 6 weeks of nivolumab. Every trial patient had relapsed following autologous stem cell transplantation, and prior brentuximab vedotin exposure was what differed among cohorts A, B and C. The trial cohort included fewer than 60 patients with relapsed/refractory classical Hodgkin lymphoma, and each patient had a best overall response of complete response, partial response or progressive disease. Trial patients were treated with single-agent nivolumab in the multi-cohort phase II CheckMate 205 trial. An independent review committee assessed best overall response by applying the 2007 International Working Group response criteria. PBMCs from the trial were collected at three points: immediately before nivolumab initiation (C1D1), and during therapy at cycle 2 day 1 and cycle 4 day 1. Peripheral blood was collected in 8 mL Vacutainer Cell Preparation Tubes, from which PBMCs were isolated by centrifugation and then cryopreserved.

The data originate from a study of PD-1 blockade in classical Hodgkin lymphoma (dated by TCRdb to 2019 to 2021). For the study in its entirety: Nivolumab dosing was 3 mg/kg intravenously every 2 weeks, continuing until either disease progression or unacceptable toxicity. A peripheral blood immune signature of response to PD-1 blockade in classical Hodgkin lymphoma was defined using TCR beta sequencing and CyTOF.

Study-wide conclusions, independent of this receptor: Diversity was lower in patients who began nivolumab less than 1 year after ASCT, so these patients were left out of later analyses to avoid confounding by immune reconstitution. By C4D1, a significant rise was seen in CD4+ TCR diversity but not in CD8+ TCR diversity (p=0.0027 vs p=0.16), and the rise was most apparent among complete responders (p=0.02). Newly diagnosed patients were reported to have lower baseline TCR diversity than healthy donors, and relapsed/refractory patients were reported to have lower baseline TCR diversity still. The study covered only a single clinical trial cohort, and the causes of the repertoire differences, possibly disease activity or prior therapy, were still not defined. Trial patients with a complete response had baseline diversity similar to that of newly diagnosed patients, while partial responders and progressors had significantly lower diversity.

Genomic DNA was extracted with the Qiagen DNeasy kit from unsorted PBMCs and from negatively selected CD4+ and CD8+ fractions. TCR beta CDR3 regions were amplified by immunoSEQ multiplex PCR using primers annealing to V and J segments. Amplification bias was minimized using a synthetic immune receptor repertoire, and residual bias was removed computationally after sequencing. In the source study's methods: Repertoire diversity was quantified as the Shannon entropy index using custom Python scripts. Unsorted, CD4+ and CD8+ repertoires were analyzed separately, except in combined analyses where CD4+ and CD8+ sequences were merged in silico. A clone counted as expanded when the clone's frequency after treatment rose at least 2-fold relative to C1D1, and clones undetected at baseline were given a pseudocount of 0.5. Singleton clones were defined as clones with 0 or 1 copy at C1D1, and non-singleton clones were defined as clones with 2 or more copies. Clones expanded in unsorted samples were annotated as CD4+, CD8+ or unknown by matching protein sequences in sorted samples from the same patient. Wilcoxon tests were applied to paired samples to test diversity changes from C1D1 to C4D1. TCRdb carries this immuneACCESS record with in-frame sequences only. Its versions omit some clonotypes, under half of them owing to an unresolved V gene in the studies checked, with the rest unexplained. The V and J calls and clone size were taken over from that table, and D and trimming were inferred from the DNA. For this sample there are about 39,000 clones; just under 80% appear just once. The ten top clones hold 37% of the sample.

From the cysteine up to the phenylalanine, the CDR3 has a length of 15 residues. This entry keeps only the CDR3 DNA: 45 bases, framed from base 1. Deletion took 0 bases off V and 3 bases off J, with a span of 12 bases between the germline ends. Looking up the germline V gene (reference sequence) yields CDR1 MNHNY and CDR2 SVGAGI. The sample here was peripheral blood mononuclear cells (PBMCs), taken before the fourth cycle of nivolumab. Here the chain combines TRBV6-6 and TRBJ2-7; a tentative D call is TRBD2 (6 bases match). This TCR derives from a human donor with classical Hodgkin lymphoma. The CDR3: CASSYSIGGSYEQYF. Read as DNA, the sequence is TGTGCCAGCAGTTACTCTATCGGGGGAAGCTACGAGCAGTACTTC.